This T cell receptor (beta chain) was documented in a study of blood T cell repertoires in COVID-19. Study-wide context: The analysed material was cDNA or gDNA that came from T cells, B-cell-depleted T cells, or PBMCs.

Here immunoSEQ multiplex PCR was the method, and the copy in TCRdb shows in-frame clones only, minus some. The profile shows about 110,000 clones, under 90% of them singletons. The CDR3 consists of 16 residues. The junction had 5 bases not matched to a gene; V was cut back by 3 bases and J by 4 bases. The germline gives CDR1 SGHTS, CDR2 YDEGEE. The sequence came from a woman aged 50 to 65 with acute or convalescent COVID-19. Input material: peripheral blood. The chain has TRBV5-8 and TRBJ1-6, with 9 bases lining up with TRBD1. The CDR3 loop is CASSSFDRGYNSPLHF. The CDR3 DNA reads as TGTGCCAGCAGCTCGTTCGACAGGGGGTATAATTCACCCCTCCACTTT.